The present T cell receptor beta chain was sequenced within a study of T-cell reconstitution after alpha-beta-depleted transplantation in children. Overall study results and limits: T-cell numbers and diversity, one year after transplant, stemmed largely from T cells that were newly produced. Reportedly, roughly two months post-transplant, alpha-beta T cells arose from several hundred expanded graft clones.

Trimming cost V 3 bases and J 0 bases, with 15 bases left between them. This CDR3 comprises 17 residues. Per the germline V gene, CDR1 is MGHRA and CDR2 is YSYEKL. In the case of this clonotype: Its specificity is not known.

Unique molecular identifiers featured in how the TCRbeta library was prepared. TCRdb reprocessed the PCR reads with MiXCR, giving one entry per CDR3 protein. The data show 98,000 or so distinct CDR3 sequences, under 25% seen once. The receptor's source is a boy aged 2 to 10 with acute lymphoblastic leukemia, due to receive a stem cell transplant. The sample here was PBMCs, taken before TCRalphabeta/CD19-depleted stem cell transplant. The chain is built from TRBV4-1 and TRBJ1-3; tentatively, D is TRBD1 (5 bases). The CDR3, as DNA: TGCGCCAGCAGCCAGCAGGGCGCTCCTTACTCTGGAAACACCATATATTTT. Protein product: CASSQQGAPYSGNTIYF.